This TCR beta chain was documented in a study of blood T cell repertoires in COVID-19. Study information: Sites in the United States, Italy and Spain provided acute and convalescent COVID-19 samples. T cells, B-cell-depleted T cells, or PBMCs provided the cDNA or gDNA that served as material.

Study processing details: Reference gene primer amplification in the assay estimated nucleated cell counts. Assay: immunoSEQ multiplex PCR; the TCRdb copy retains only in-frame clones and omits some. V and J calls and clone size are copied from that table; D and trimming were computed from the DNA. The sample has about 100,000 clones, about 90% seen once; the top ten hold 20%. The source is a human donor in a cohort sampled during active COVID-19. What was sequenced was peripheral blood.

The DNA of the CDR3 is TGTGCCAGCAGCTCTAGGCTCGAATTATGGACAGGGGGCCACGGGGAGCTGTTTTTT. Encoded protein: CASSSRLELWTGGHGELFF. V usage is TRBV7-2 and J usage is TRBJ2-2, with TRBD1 identical over 11 bases. Germline CDR1 and CDR2: SGHTA and FQGNSA. The CDR3 covers 19 residues. V lost 4 bases to trimming and J lost 7 bases; unmatched junction nucleotides: 17.